One and the same sample provided the 15 T cell receptor beta chains below, sequenced in a study of cytomegalovirus exposure and HLA in healthy donors. PCR primers comprised 60 Vbeta and 13 Jbeta primers. TCRdb's copy holds only in-frame clones and misses some; the assay was immunoSEQ multiplex PCR. Among around 170,000 clones listed, approximately 80% were seen once. What was sequenced was PBMCs. These receptors were obtained from a woman between 50 and 59 years old in good health and CMV-seronegative.

V usage is TRBV30 and J usage is TRBJ2-7; 7 nucleotides align to TRBD1. This CDR3 contains 13 residues. Germline V CDR1 and CDR2: GTSNPN, SVGIG (reference sequence). With 5 bases clipped from V and 5 bases from J, the junction kept 9 bases outside the gene matches. The DNA for the CDR3 is TGTGCCTGGGAACGAGACAGGGACCACGAGCAGTACTTC. Residues: CAWERDRDHEQYF. Looking up the rest from reference TRBV30 and TRBJ2-7 gives the full variable domain: SQTIHQWPATLVQPVGSPLSLECTVEGTSNPNLYWYRQAAGRGLQLLFYSVGIGQISSEVPQNLSASRPQDRQFILSSKKLLLSDSGFYLCAWERDRDHEQYFGPGTRLTVT.

J is TRBJ2-7 and V is TRBV7-9, with 8 nucleotides matching TRBD2. V shed 5 bases, J shed 3 bases, and the junction held 6 bases outside the gene matches. Germline CDR1 and CDR2: SEHNR and FQNEAQ (reference sequence). The CDR3 loop spans 14 amino acids. CDR3 sequence reads: CASSARSGDYEQYF. CDR3 nucleotides: TGTGCCAGCAGCGCCCGTAGCGGGGACTACGAGCAGTACTTC.

This chain joins TRBV30 and TRBJ2-3; possibly TRBD2 for D (5 bases). The germline gives CDR1 GTSNPN, CDR2 SVGIG (reference sequence). There are 14 residues in the CDR3. The germline V and J ends were trimmed by 7 bases and 0 bases, with 14 bases remaining between them. CDR3 protein: CASNPTGSTDTQYF. The CDR3 DNA reads TGTGCCTCAAACCCAACGGGGAGCACAGATACGCAGTATTTT.

The rearrangement uses TRBV7-9 and TRBJ2-7; 9 bases align to TRBD1. The V segment lost 8 bases and the J segment 6 bases; nucleotides outside the gene matches: 8. Germline loops: CDR1 SEHNR, CDR2 FQNEAQ (reference sequence). This CDR3 contains 13 residues. CDR3 sequence: CASGMTGGGEQYF. In DNA form, the CDR3 reads TGTGCCAGCGGTATGACAGGGGGAGGCGAGCAGTACTTC.

The chain employs TRBV28 and TRBJ2-1; D remains ambiguous. CDR1 is MDHEN and CDR2 is SYDVKM in the germline V gene. Trimming left V 8 bases short and J 0 bases short, with 8 bases between. The CDR3 runs to 13 residues. The CDR3 loop reads CASEPSSYNEQFF. CDR3 in DNA: TGTGCCAGCGAGCCGTCCTCCTACAATGAGCAGTTCTTC.

The chain is built from TRBV10-3 and TRBJ1-1, with D possibly matching TRBD1 (6 bases). V shed 4 bases and J shed 3 bases, with 9 bases lying between them. Per germline, CDR1 ENHRY and CDR2 SYGVKD. This CDR3 is built from 13 residues. CDR3 loop: CAISAGVDTEAFF. The DNA for the CDR3 is TGTGCCATCAGTGCAGGGGTGGACACTGAAGCTTTCTTT.

The rearrangement links TRBV11-3 to TRBJ2-2, with a tentative D call TRBD2 (6 bases). Trimming removed 1 base at V and 2 bases at J, with 14 bases between. Germline lookup yields CDR1 SGHNT and CDR2 YENEEA. The CDR3 runs to 17 residues. CDR3 coding DNA: TGTGCCAGCAGCTTAGGGCCGGGACTGGGAAACACCGGGGAGCTGTTTTTT. This encodes CASSLGPGLGNTGELFF.

CDR3 coding DNA: TGTGCCAGCAGTTCAGGACAGGGGAGCACTGAAGCTTTCTTT. It codes for CASSSGQGSTEAFF. The chain couples TRBV27 to TRBJ1-1, with 9 nucleotides matching TRBD1. Losses at the gene ends were 4 bases for V and 4 bases for J; bases not matched to a gene: 4. This CDR3 is built from 14 residues. Germline values: CDR1 MNHEY, CDR2 SMNVEV (reference sequence).

The genes are TRBV6-4 and TRBJ1-1; tentatively, D is TRBD1 (5 bases). Trimming took 6 bases from V and 2 from J, leaving 13 bases between them. Germline-derived CDR1 and CDR2 are MRHNA and SNTAGT. The CDR3 spans 14 residues. The CDR3 region has the DNA TGTGCCAGCAGCACCAACGGGGGAAACACTGAAGCTTTCTTT. Translation: CASSTNGGNTEAFF.

This chain uses TRBV28 with TRBJ1-3; no clear D gene. Trimming removed 4 bases from V and 8 bases from J, with 12 bases in between. There are 13 residues in the CDR3. Germline CDR1 and CDR2: MDHEN and SYDVKM. The CDR3: CASSSGAVYTIYF. DNA of the CDR3: TGTGCCAGCAGTTCCGGAGCGGTATACACCATATATTTT.

The rearrangement links TRBV28 to TRBJ1-1; TRBD1 is a possible D gene (5 bases). The CDR3 totals 14 residues. Germline V CDR1 and CDR2: MDHEN, SYDVKM. V was shortened by 3 bases and J by 11 bases, with 19 bases between the two germline ends. CDR3 loop: CASSFFSAAGQAFF. The CDR3 DNA sequence: TGTGCCAGCAGTTTCTTTTCCGCGGCAGGGCAGGCTTTCTTT.

V gene TRBV28 combines with J gene TRBJ1-5; tentatively, D is TRBD1 (5 bases). The length of the CDR3 is 15 residues. Deletions cut 6 bases from V and 3 bases from J, with 15 bases between. From germline, CDR1 is MDHEN and CDR2 SYDVKM. The CDR3 here is CASRPLDSSNQPQHF. In DNA, the CDR3 is TGTGCCAGCAGGCCACTTGACAGTTCCAATCAGCCCCAGCATTTT.

The gene calls are TRBV2 and TRBJ1-5; TRBD1 matches at 7 bases. With 6 bases clipped from V and 2 bases from J, the junction kept 4 bases outside the gene matches. Germline V gives CDR1 SNHLY, CDR2 FYNNEI. The CDR3 contains 14 residues. The CDR3 reads CASSVTGGNQPQHF. For the CDR3, the DNA is TGTGCCAGCAGCGTTACAGGGGGCAATCAGCCCCAGCATTTT.

The rearrangement joins TRBV9 to TRBJ1-4; D may be TRBD1 (6 bases). With 4 bases removed from V and 8 bases from J, the gap between germline ends came to 18 bases. Per germline, CDR1 SGDLS and CDR2 YYNGEE. The CDR3 consists of 15 residues. DNA for the CDR3: TGTGCCAGCAGCACGGGGGGCACATTGGCCGAAAAACTGTTTTTT. Protein: CASSTGGTLAEKLFF.

Comments on this clone: Other DNA sequences in this specimen translate into the identical CDR3. J is TRBJ1-5 and V is TRBV30; no clear D gene. CDR3 length: 13 residues. In germline, CDR1 is GTSNPN, CDR2 SVGIG (reference sequence). With 0 bases removed from V and 5 bases from J, the gap between germline ends came to 8 bases. DNA of the CDR3: TGTGCCTGGAGTGTACGCGGGGATCAGCCCCAGCATTTT. Protein: CAWSVRGDQPQHF.